Listed below are T cell receptor beta chains from one sample, sequenced in a study of graft-versus-host responses after intestinal transplantation. TCRdb's table, derived via immunoSEQ multiplex PCR, lists solely in-frame clones and lacks some. The data hold some 23,000 clones, with almost 85% observed a single time. These TCRs' antigens remain unknown. Sequenced here: unstimulated CD8+ T cells sorted from spleen or lymph node cells, sampled before transplant. The receptor set was obtained from a human donor who was the organ donor for an intestinal transplant. CDR3s include the opening cysteine and the closing phenylalanine or tryptophan. Each record gives: V gene, J gene, clone size, D gene, CDR3 DNA, CDR3 protein. A D gene is named only where the DNA matches it firmly. Rows give clone size only sometimes, using once, few, many, or a class for an expanded clone.

v_call: TRBV12-1
j_call: TRBJ1-1
clone_size: .
d_call: .
cdr3_nt: TGTGCCAGCAGCTTGGGGACAAGAATGAACACTGAAGCTTTCTTT
cdr3_aa: CASSLGTRMNTEAFF

v_call: TRBV5-6
j_call: TRBJ1-2
clone_size: few
d_call: .
cdr3_nt: TGTGCCAGCAGCGTTGGGGCGGGGGCAAGTGGCTACACCTTC
cdr3_aa: CASSVGAGASGYTF

v_call: TRBV10-3
j_call: TRBJ2-5
clone_size: .
d_call: TRBD2
cdr3_nt: TGTGCCATCAGTGAACATTTACTAGCCGCGGGGGGCCAAGAGACCCAGTACTTC
cdr3_aa: CAISEHLLAAGGQETQYF

v_call: TRBV27
j_call: TRBJ2-7
clone_size: few
d_call: TRBD1
cdr3_nt: TGTGCCAGCAGCGAGTCCGGGACAGGGGTCTACGAGCAGTACTTC
cdr3_aa: CASSESGTGVYEQYF

v_call: TRBV7-2
j_call: TRBJ2-3
clone_size: .
d_call: TRBD2
cdr3_nt: TGTGCCAGCAGCTTTAGCGGGGGCGCAGATACGCAGTATTTT
cdr3_aa: CASSFSGGADTQYF

v_call: TRBV7-6
j_call: TRBJ2-1
clone_size: .
d_call: .
cdr3_nt: TGTGCCAGCAGCTTAACTCTAGACAATGAGCAGTTCTTC
cdr3_aa: CASSLTLDNEQFF

v_call: TRBV5-1
j_call: TRBJ2-1
clone_size: .
d_call: .
cdr3_nt: TGCGCCAGCTATTGGGGGGCGGGAATGGATGAGCAGTTCTTC
cdr3_aa: CASYWGAGMDEQFF

v_call: TRBV13
j_call: TRBJ1-4
clone_size: few
d_call: .
cdr3_nt: TGTGCCAGCACCAAATGGGGTGATTCAACTAATGAAAAACTGTTTTTT
cdr3_aa: CASTKWGDSTNEKLFF

v_call: TRBV6-5
j_call: TRBJ2-3
clone_size: .
d_call: TRBD2
cdr3_nt: TGTGCCAGCAGTCCCCTAGCGGGAGGAACAGATACGCAGTATTTT
cdr3_aa: CASSPLAGGTDTQYF

v_call: TRBV10-2
j_call: TRBJ2-1
clone_size: few
d_call: .
cdr3_nt: TGCGCCAGCAGTGAGTCGGGGGACAATGAGCAGTTCTTC
cdr3_aa: CASSESGDNEQFF

v_call: TRBV13
j_call: TRBJ2-1
clone_size: .
d_call: TRBD2
cdr3_nt: TGTGCCAGCAGCTTAGGCCCTAGCGGGGGTTACAATGAGCAGTTCTTC
cdr3_aa: CASSLGPSGGYNEQFF

v_call: TRBV30
j_call: TRBJ2-7
clone_size: .
d_call: .
cdr3_nt: TGTGCCTGGAGGGGGGAGAGCTACGAGCAGTACTTC
cdr3_aa: CAWRGESYEQYF

v_call: TRBV2
j_call: TRBJ2-7
clone_size: .
d_call: TRBD1
cdr3_nt: TGTGCCAGCAGAACCGTCGGACAGGATCTGTACGAGCAGTACTTC
cdr3_aa: CASRTVGQDLYEQYF

v_call: TRBV12-5
j_call: TRBJ2-3
clone_size: .
d_call: TRBD2
cdr3_nt: TGTGCTAGTGGTTCGGCTCGCGGGGGGGCGGCAGATACGCAGTATTTT
cdr3_aa: CASGSARGGAADTQYF

v_call: TRBV6-1
j_call: TRBJ1-1
clone_size: .
d_call: .
cdr3_nt: TGTGCCAGCATTGTGGAGGTATTTCTGAACACTGAAGCTTTCTTT
cdr3_aa: CASIVEVFLNTEAFF

v_call: TRBV7-8
j_call: TRBJ1-5
clone_size: .
d_call: .
cdr3_nt: TGTGCCAGCAGCTTAGGGGGCGGGAATCAGCCCCAGCATTTT
cdr3_aa: CASSLGGGNQPQHF

v_call: TRBV6-4
j_call: TRBJ2-1
clone_size: .
d_call: .
cdr3_nt: TGTGCCAGCAGTGACAGTCGGACCAATGAGCAGTTCTTC
cdr3_aa: CASSDSRTNEQFF

v_call: TRBV12-5
j_call: TRBJ1-5
clone_size: few
d_call: .
cdr3_nt: TGTGCTAGTGGTTTGAATCAGCCCCAGCATTTT
cdr3_aa: CASGLNQPQHF

v_call: TRBV13
j_call: TRBJ1-2
clone_size: .
d_call: TRBD1
cdr3_nt: TGTGCCAGCAGCTTTTTGGGGCCGTGGGACAGATTCTATGGCTACACCTTC
cdr3_aa: CASSFLGPWDRFYGYTF

v_call: TRBV7-2
j_call: TRBJ2-3
clone_size: .
d_call: TRBD2
cdr3_nt: TGTGCCAGCAGCTTACTAGCGGGAGCAGATACGCAGTATTTT
cdr3_aa: CASSLLAGADTQYF